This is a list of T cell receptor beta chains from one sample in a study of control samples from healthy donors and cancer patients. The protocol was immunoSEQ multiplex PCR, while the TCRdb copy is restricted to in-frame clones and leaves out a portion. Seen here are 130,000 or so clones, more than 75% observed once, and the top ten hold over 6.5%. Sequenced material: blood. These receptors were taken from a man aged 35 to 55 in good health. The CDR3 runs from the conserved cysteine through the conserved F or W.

cdr3_aa: CAIRNRDTKNTEAFF
j_call: TRBJ1-1
cdr3_length: 15
v_call: TRBV10-3

cdr3_aa: CASSPLGGLTDTQYF
j_call: TRBJ2-3
cdr3_length: 15
v_call: TRBV11-2

cdr3_aa: CASRPAGNQPQHF
j_call: TRBJ1-5
cdr3_length: 13
v_call: TRBV6-5

cdr3_aa: CASSFGGARTQYF
j_call: TRBJ2-5
cdr3_length: 13
v_call: TRBV7-2

cdr3_aa: CASSLKGRAGVEKLFF
j_call: TRBJ1-4
cdr3_length: 16
v_call: TRBV27

cdr3_aa: CASSLGWRMGAETQYF
j_call: TRBJ2-5
cdr3_length: 16
v_call: TRBV7-2

cdr3_aa: CASSLQTGVNGNTIYF
j_call: TRBJ1-3
cdr3_length: 16
v_call: TRBV7-2

cdr3_aa: CASSFEQDQGEAFF
j_call: TRBJ1-1
cdr3_length: 14
v_call: TRBV7-9

cdr3_aa: CATSAIDRDSNQPQYF
j_call: -
cdr3_length: 16
v_call: TRBV15

cdr3_aa: CASSLSGASKDTQYF
j_call: TRBJ2-3
cdr3_length: 15
v_call: TRBV5-4

cdr3_aa: CASSEPTGFSNQPQHF
j_call: TRBJ1-5
cdr3_length: 16
v_call: TRBV21-1

cdr3_aa: CASSLPPGQTNYGYTF
j_call: TRBJ1-2
cdr3_length: 16
v_call: TRBV6-6

cdr3_aa: CASSRTGDQPQHF
j_call: TRBJ1-5
cdr3_length: 13
v_call: TRBV3-1/TRBV3-2

cdr3_aa: CATSAPWGGTDTQYF
j_call: TRBJ2-3
cdr3_length: 15
v_call: TRBV24-1

cdr3_aa: CASSLLTGTGRGDTQYF
j_call: TRBJ2-3
cdr3_length: 17
v_call: TRBV5-1

cdr3_aa: CASSVQGATNNEQFF
j_call: TRBJ2-1
cdr3_length: 15
v_call: TRBV9

cdr3_aa: CASSQTDRDYWGYTF
j_call: TRBJ1-2
cdr3_length: 15
v_call: TRBV4-3

cdr3_aa: CASSYPRGLVGEQYF
j_call: TRBJ2-7
cdr3_length: 15
v_call: TRBV6-2/TRBV6-3

cdr3_aa: CASSPLGGTDTQYF
j_call: TRBJ2-3
cdr3_length: 14
v_call: TRBV7-3

cdr3_aa: CASSPGTGGNIQYF
j_call: TRBJ2-4
cdr3_length: 14
v_call: TRBV5-1

cdr3_aa: CSVAGSPYQETQYF
j_call: TRBJ2-5
cdr3_length: 14
v_call: TRBV29-1

cdr3_aa: CASSEWDYGYTF
j_call: TRBJ1-2
cdr3_length: 12
v_call: TRBV6-1

cdr3_aa: CASSLRTRTGELFF
j_call: TRBJ2-2
cdr3_length: 14
v_call: TRBV19

cdr3_aa: CASSLNWDRGNYGYTF
j_call: TRBJ1-2
cdr3_length: 16
v_call: TRBV5-5

cdr3_aa: CASSPNWGGPEAFF
j_call: TRBJ1-1
cdr3_length: 14
v_call: TRBV18

cdr3_aa: CASSIQMGQGIAYEQYF
j_call: TRBJ2-7
cdr3_length: 17
v_call: TRBV19

cdr3_aa: CASQAGYSGNTIYF
j_call: TRBJ1-3
cdr3_length: 14
v_call: TRBV25-1

cdr3_aa: CATSDAGTEYEQYF
j_call: TRBJ2-7
cdr3_length: 14
v_call: TRBV24-1

cdr3_aa: CAIKRTGADTEAFF
j_call: TRBJ1-1
cdr3_length: 14
v_call: TRBV10-3

cdr3_aa: CASSLIGQGGEKLFF
j_call: TRBJ1-4
cdr3_length: 15
v_call: TRBV3-1/TRBV3-2

cdr3_aa: CASSLTLGTEAFF
j_call: TRBJ1-1
cdr3_length: 13
v_call: TRBV12-3/TRBV12-4

cdr3_aa: CASSSLWTVQSTEAFF
j_call: TRBJ1-1
cdr3_length: 16
v_call: TRBV7-9

cdr3_aa: CASSFIYSGNTIYF
j_call: TRBJ1-3
cdr3_length: 14
v_call: TRBV28

cdr3_aa: CASSLPEGGQGEGNQETQYF
j_call: TRBJ2-5
cdr3_length: 20
v_call: TRBV11-3

cdr3_aa: CSVDGLGGVNTEAFF
j_call: TRBJ1-1
cdr3_length: 15
v_call: TRBV29-1

cdr3_aa: CASSFDRASAGNTIYF
j_call: TRBJ1-3
cdr3_length: 16
v_call: TRBV27

cdr3_aa: CASSPGQYSGANVLTF
j_call: TRBJ2-6
cdr3_length: 16
v_call: TRBV5-4

cdr3_aa: CAWSVRSGHQPQHF
j_call: TRBJ1-5
cdr3_length: 14
v_call: TRBV30

cdr3_aa: CASSPRKRAGGPLGETQYF
j_call: TRBJ2-5
cdr3_length: 19
v_call: TRBV4-3

cdr3_aa: CASSILGPDRVNGYTF
j_call: TRBJ1-2
cdr3_length: 16
v_call: TRBV19

cdr3_aa: CASSLRGQGTEAFF
j_call: TRBJ1-1
cdr3_length: 14
v_call: TRBV7-3

cdr3_aa: CASSLGWGGTTDTQYF
j_call: TRBJ2-3
cdr3_length: 16
v_call: TRBV2

cdr3_aa: CATSPRQGARPTEAFF
j_call: TRBJ1-1
cdr3_length: 16
v_call: TRBV15

cdr3_aa: CASRTGTGNTGELFF
j_call: TRBJ2-2
cdr3_length: 15
v_call: TRBV7-6

cdr3_aa: CAWSVRGSYTF
j_call: TRBJ1-2
cdr3_length: 11
v_call: TRBV30

cdr3_aa: CASSLNTGNTIYF
j_call: TRBJ1-3
cdr3_length: 13
v_call: TRBV12-3/TRBV12-4

cdr3_aa: CSVDKQFGVNTEAFF
j_call: TRBJ1-1
cdr3_length: 15
v_call: TRBV29-1

cdr3_aa: CASSQAALAGGRNTQYF
j_call: TRBJ2-3
cdr3_length: 17
v_call: TRBV4-1

cdr3_aa: CSASGTSGAYEQYF
j_call: TRBJ2-7
cdr3_length: 14
v_call: TRBV20-1

cdr3_aa: CASSLRTGFYEQYF
j_call: TRBJ2-7
cdr3_length: 14
v_call: TRBV7-2

cdr3_aa: CASTLGHLGGTGYTF
j_call: TRBJ1-2
cdr3_length: 15
v_call: TRBV5-1

cdr3_aa: CASSPGGPANYGYTF
j_call: TRBJ1-2
cdr3_length: 15
v_call: TRBV9